The 17 T cell receptor beta chains presented below share a single source sample, sequenced in a study of cytomegalovirus exposure and HLA in healthy donors. 60 Vbeta and 13 Jbeta primers were used in PCR. Sequencing used immunoSEQ multiplex PCR; TCRdb keeps in-frame clones, though not all of them. This sample has more than 150,000 clones; 70% to 80% occur once, and the top ten carry less than 1.5%. Sequencing input: PBMCs. All receptors come from a man between 18 and 35 years old in good health and CMV-seronegative.

V is TRBV6-5 and J is TRBJ2-7; D perhaps matches TRBD2 (6 bases). The CDR3 consists of 15 residues. Germline V CDR1 and CDR2: MNHEY, SVGAGI. With 6 bases removed from V and 4 bases from J, the gap between germline ends came to 19 bases. CDR3 nucleotides: TGTGCCAGCAGCCTCTTGGGAGGTTCTGGGTACGAGCAGTACTTC. It specifies CASSLLGGSGYEQYF.

The CDR3 region is CASTFWDREGGYTF. Here the CDR3 DNA reads TGTGCCAGTACCTTTTGGGACAGGGAGGGCGGCTACACCTTC. V and J are TRBV19 and TRBJ1-2, with 9 bases lining up with TRBD1. CDR3 length: 14 amino acids. CDR1 is LNHDA, CDR2 SQIVND, per germline (reference sequence). V lost 7 bases and J lost 8; bases outside the gene matches: 11. The full variable domain, in which reference TRBV19 and TRBJ1-2 provide the parts outside the CDR3, is DGGITQSPKYLFRKEGQNVTLSCEQNLNHDAMYWYRQDPGQGLRLIYYSQIVNDFQKGDIAEGYSVSREKKESFPLTVTSAQKNPTAFYLCASTFWDREGGYTFGSGTRLTVV.

The gene calls are TRBV15 and TRBJ2-1; 16 bases fit TRBD2. CDR1 is LNHNV and CDR2 is YYDKDF in the germline V gene (reference sequence). V was clipped by 0 bases and J by 12 bases; unmatched bases: 11. The CDR3 sequence is 18 residues long. The CDR3 loop reads CATSRDLLTGLAGGGQFF. The CDR3 DNA reads as TGTGCCACCAGCAGAGACCTATTAACGGGACTAGCGGGAGGGGGGCAGTTCTTC.

This clone was seen a single time. The V and J genes are TRBV18 and TRBJ1-3, with D possibly matching TRBD1 (6 bases). The CDR3 loop spans 18 amino acids. Per the germline V gene, CDR1 is KGHSH and CDR2 is LQKENI. Deletions cut 3 bases from V and 4 bases from J, with 22 bases between. CDR3 nucleotides: TGTGCCAGCTCACCTGTCGATCAGACAGGTCTAAAAGGAAACACCATATATTTT. Translation: CASSPVDQTGLKGNTIYF.

This chain uses TRBV6-6 with TRBJ2-1; TRBD1 matches 7 bases. V shed 2 bases, J shed 7 bases, and the junction held 5 bases outside the gene matches. Germline assignment: CDR1 MNHNY and CDR2 SVGAGI (reference sequence). This CDR3 has 14 amino acids. In DNA form, the CDR3 reads TGTGCCAGCAGTTACAGGGGGCGCGGGAATGAGCAGTTCTTC. It yields the protein CASSYRGRGNEQFF.

This clone was counted between two and nine times. V gene TRBV7-8 combines with J gene TRBJ2-1, with TRBD1 matching 9 bases. The CDR3 covers 16 residues. V gave up 4 bases and J gave up 4 bases; unmatched junction bases: 8. Germline CDR1 and CDR2: SGHVS and FQNEAQ. The CDR3 sequence is CASSYEPGQGYNEQFF. The CDR3 bases are TGTGCCAGCAGCTATGAACCGGGACAGGGTTACAATGAGCAGTTCTTC.

The chain recombines TRBV7-2 with TRBJ2-5, with 10 bases identical to TRBD2. The V gene's germline CDR1 is SGHTA and CDR2 FQGNSA. With 5 bases clipped from V and 5 bases from J, the junction kept 17 bases outside the gene matches. This CDR3 comprises 18 residues. CDR3: CASSRGGASGGGGETQYF. CDR3 nucleotide sequence: TGTGCCAGCAGCCGGGGAGGGGCTAGCGGGGGAGGGGGGGAGACCCAGTACTTC.

The genes are TRBV7-3 and TRBJ2-1; 10 bases fit TRBD2. The CDR3 extends over 19 amino acids. Germline assignment: CDR1 SGHTA and CDR2 FQGTGA. Trimming cost V 2 bases and J 5 bases; bases outside gene matches: 15. The CDR3: CASSLFALTSGTADNEQFF. The CDR3 DNA reads TGTGCCAGCAGCTTATTTGCCCTCACTAGCGGGACGGCCGACAATGAGCAGTTCTTC. Full variable domain (remainder filled in from reference TRBV7-3 and TRBJ2-1): GAGVSQTPSNKVTEKGKYVELRCDPISGHTALYWYRQSLGQGPEFLIYFQGTGAADDSGLPNDRFFAVRPEGSVSTLKIQRTERGDSAVYLCASSLFALTSGTADNEQFFGPGTRLTVL.

This clone appeared a few times. The chain employs TRBV2 and TRBJ1-1, with TRBD1 as a possible D gene (6 bases). Looked up from germline, CDR1 is SNHLY and CDR2 is FYNNEI. V was shortened by 5 bases and J by 1 base, with 11 bases between the two germline ends. The CDR3 consists of 14 residues. CDR3 DNA sequence: TGTGCCAGCAGTCTAGGGACAAGGAACACTGAAGCTTTCTTT. Residues: CASSLGTRNTEAFF. The complete variable domain, with remaining parts taken from reference TRBV2 and TRBJ1-1, reads EPEVTQTPSHQVTQMGQEVILRCVPISNHLYFYWYRQILGQKVEFLVSFYNNEISEKSEIFDDQFSVERPDGSNFTLKIRSTKLEDSAMYFCASSLGTRNTEAFFGQGTRLTVV.

The V call is TRBV27, the J call TRBJ1-1; no firm D call. Germline loops: CDR1 MNHEY, CDR2 SMNVEV (reference sequence). This CDR3 is 14 amino acids long. V lost 5 bases and J 1 base, leaving 11 bases between the germline ends. The CDR3 is CASSPGGENTEAFF. As DNA, the CDR3 is TGTGCCAGCAGTCCCGGCGGGGAGAACACTGAAGCTTTCTTT.

The rearrangement uses TRBV6-1 and TRBJ1-4; a weak D match, TRBD1 (6 bases). The CDR3 covers 14 residues. V was cut by 7 bases and J by 8 bases, with 17 bases left in between. CDR1 is MNHNS, CDR2 SASEGT, per germline. This chain's CDR3 is CASKLGGRGEKLFF. CDR3 coding DNA: TGTGCCAGCAAACTAGGGGGACGAGGGGAAAAACTGTTTTTT.

The chain recombines TRBV7-2 with TRBJ2-7; a possible D gene is TRBD1 (6 bases). The CDR3 covers 14 residues. Germline V gene sequence: CDR1 SGHTA, CDR2 FQGNSA. Trimming cost V 8 bases and J 2 bases, with 16 bases left between them. CDR3 sequence: CASGGVTGTYEQYF. The CDR3 coding sequence is TGTGCCAGCGGGGGCGTGACAGGCACCTACGAGCAGTACTTC.

CDR3 in amino acids: CASSLVVFAGGGNEQFF. The DNA for the CDR3 is TGTGCCAGCAGCTTGGTCGTTTTCGCGGGGGGCGGGAATGAGCAGTTCTTC. The V gene is TRBV5-4, the J gene TRBJ2-1; TRBD2 aligns across 8 bases. The CDR3 is 17 residues long. With 0 bases clipped from V and 7 bases from J, the junction kept 12 bases outside the gene matches. Germline V gene sequence: CDR1 SGHNT, CDR2 YYREEE (reference sequence).

This sequence joins TRBV7-6 and TRBJ2-7, with D maybe TRBD2 (6 bases). Between the trimmed V and J ends, which lost 5 bases and 4 bases, there was a span of 18 bases. The CDR3 loop spans 15 amino acids. Germline loops: CDR1 SGHVS, CDR2 FNYEAQ. CDR3 sequence reads: CASSPMGGNIYEQYF. The CDR3 DNA follows: TGTGCCAGCAGCCCCATGGGCGGGAATATTTACGAGCAGTACTTC.

The gene calls are TRBV11-3 and TRBJ2-7; the match to TRBD1 covers 7 bases. Trimming removed 0 bases from V and 0 bases from J; junction bases left unmatched: 5. The CDR3 is made up of 16 amino acids. Germline V lookup: CDR1 SGHNT, CDR2 YENEEA. The CDR3 coding sequence is TGTGCCAGCAGCTTAGAAGGGGGCCTTACCTCCTACGAGCAGTACTTC. Translating gives CASSLEGGLTSYEQYF.

This clone has only a few counts. At one end the junction does not follow the germline gene, possibly because of a read error. The identical CDR3 is also encoded by other nucleotide sequences in the sample. The chain's CDR3 is CASSPEGTGEEKPFF. CDR3 bases: TGTGCCAGCAGCCCCGAGGGGACAGGGGAGGAAAAACCGTTTTTT. V gene TRBV9 combines with J gene TRBJ1-4, with 10 bases lining up with TRBD1. The CDR3 spans 15 residues. Germline CDR1 is SGDLS and CDR2 is YYNGEE.

About this clone: Germline and junction disagree at one end, which may indicate a read error. The V and J genes are TRBV7-9 and TRBJ1-1; 8 bases align to TRBD1. The CDR3 length is 17 residues. From germline, CDR1 is SEHNR and CDR2 FQNEAQ (reference sequence). CDR3 coding DNA: TGTTCCAGCAGCTTAGGCCCCTCGACAGGGGAGAACACTGAAGCTTTCTTT. Protein sequence: CSSSLGPSTGENTEAFF.